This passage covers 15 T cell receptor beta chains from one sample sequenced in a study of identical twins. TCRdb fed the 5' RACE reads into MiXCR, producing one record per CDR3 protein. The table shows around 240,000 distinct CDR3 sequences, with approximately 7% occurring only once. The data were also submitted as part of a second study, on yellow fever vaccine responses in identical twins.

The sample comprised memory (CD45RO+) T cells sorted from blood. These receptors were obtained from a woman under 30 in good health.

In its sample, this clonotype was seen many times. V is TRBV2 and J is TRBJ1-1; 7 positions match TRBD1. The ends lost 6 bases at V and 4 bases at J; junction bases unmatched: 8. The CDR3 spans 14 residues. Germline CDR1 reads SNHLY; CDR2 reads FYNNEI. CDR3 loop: CASRETGSPTEAFF. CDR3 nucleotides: TGTGCCAGCAGAGAGACAGGGTCCCCCACTGAAGCTTTCTTT.

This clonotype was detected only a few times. The CDR3 reads CASSLVPNEQFF. CDR3 sequence (DNA): TGTGCCAGCAGCTTAGTCCCCAATGAGCAGTTCTTC. V is TRBV7-2 and J is TRBJ2-1; no definite D call. The CDR3 contains 12 residues. Germline lookup yields CDR1 SGHTA and CDR2 FQGNSA. The germline V and J ends were trimmed by 1 base and 6 bases, with 4 bases remaining between them. Combining the CDR3 with reference TRBV7-2 and TRBJ2-1 gives the whole variable domain GAGVSQSPSNKVTEKGKDVELRCDPISGHTALYWYRQSLGQGLEFLIYFQGNSAPDKSGLPSDRFSAERTGGSVSTLTIQRTQQEDSAVYLCASSLVPNEQFFGPGTRLTVL.

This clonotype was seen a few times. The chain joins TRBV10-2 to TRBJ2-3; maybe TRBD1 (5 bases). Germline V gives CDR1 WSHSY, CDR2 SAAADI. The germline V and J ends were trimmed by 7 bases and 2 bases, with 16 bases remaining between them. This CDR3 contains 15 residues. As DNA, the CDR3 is TGCGCCAGCAAAAGGGTAGGGGCACTCACAGATACGCAGTATTTT. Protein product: CASKRVGALTDTQYF.

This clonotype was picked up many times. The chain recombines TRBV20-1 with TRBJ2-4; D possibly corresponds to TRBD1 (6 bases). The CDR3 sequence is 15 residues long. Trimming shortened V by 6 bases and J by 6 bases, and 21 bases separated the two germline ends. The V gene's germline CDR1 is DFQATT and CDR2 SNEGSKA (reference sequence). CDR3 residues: CSALRTDLRANIQYF. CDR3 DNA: TGCAGTGCACTCAGGACAGATCTCCGCGCAAACATTCAGTACTTC.

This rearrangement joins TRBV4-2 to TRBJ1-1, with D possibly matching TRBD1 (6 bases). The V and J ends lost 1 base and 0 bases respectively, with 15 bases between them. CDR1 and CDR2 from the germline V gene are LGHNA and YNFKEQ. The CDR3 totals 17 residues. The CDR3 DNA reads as TGTGCCAGCAGCCAAGTGGTCCCGGGGGCAATGAACACTGAAGCTTTCTTT. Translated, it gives CASSQVVPGAMNTEAFF.

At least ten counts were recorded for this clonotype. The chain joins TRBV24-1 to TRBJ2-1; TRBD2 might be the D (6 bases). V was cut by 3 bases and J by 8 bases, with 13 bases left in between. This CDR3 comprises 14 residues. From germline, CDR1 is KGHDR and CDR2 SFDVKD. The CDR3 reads CATSDVGGRYEQFF. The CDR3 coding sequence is TGTGCCACCAGTGATGTCGGAGGGCGCTATGAGCAGTTCTTC.

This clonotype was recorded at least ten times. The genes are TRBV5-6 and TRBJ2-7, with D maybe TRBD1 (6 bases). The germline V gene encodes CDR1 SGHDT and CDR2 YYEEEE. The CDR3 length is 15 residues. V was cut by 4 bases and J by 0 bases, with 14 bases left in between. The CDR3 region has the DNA TGTGCCAGCAGCACTTCCCGGGGACACTCCTACGAGCAGTACGTC. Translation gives CASSTSRGHSYEQYV.

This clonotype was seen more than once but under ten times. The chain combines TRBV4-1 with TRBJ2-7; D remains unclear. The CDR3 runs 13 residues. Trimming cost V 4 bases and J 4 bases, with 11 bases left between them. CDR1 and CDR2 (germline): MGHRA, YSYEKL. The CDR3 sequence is CASSRGLAYEQYF. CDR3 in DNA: TGCGCCAGCAGCCGGGGTCTCGCTTACGAGCAGTACTTC.

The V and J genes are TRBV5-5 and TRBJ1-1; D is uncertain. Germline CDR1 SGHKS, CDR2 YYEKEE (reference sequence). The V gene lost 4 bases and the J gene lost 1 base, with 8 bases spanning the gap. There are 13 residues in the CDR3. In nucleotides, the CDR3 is TGTGCCAGCAGCGTGCACGCGAACACTGAAGCTTTCTTT. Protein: CASSVHANTEAFF.

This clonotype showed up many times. The CDR3 DNA sequence: TGCAGCGTCACGTTTGGACAGACCAACATTCAGTACTTC. It encodes CSVTFGQTNIQYF. The chain links TRBV29-1 to TRBJ2-4; weak D call: TRBD1 (6 bases). The CDR3 is 13 amino acids. CDR1 and CDR2 from the germline V gene are SQVTM and ANQGSEA. Trimming took off 6 bases at V and 7 bases at J, with 16 bases between the two ends.

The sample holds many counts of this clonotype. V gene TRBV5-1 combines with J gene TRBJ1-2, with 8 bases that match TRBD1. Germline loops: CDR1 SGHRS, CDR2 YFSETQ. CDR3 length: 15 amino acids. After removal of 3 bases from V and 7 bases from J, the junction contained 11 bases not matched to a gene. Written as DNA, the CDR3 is TGCGCCAGCAGCTCGGAACCAGGGGGCAGAGGTGGCTACACCTTC. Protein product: CASSSEPGGRGGYTF.

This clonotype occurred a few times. The CDR3 DNA is TGCAGTGCTAGAGATCAGAACAGGGTAGAGGTCGGGGAGCTGTTTTTT. It translates to CSARDQNRVEVGELFF. The chain has TRBV20-1 and TRBJ2-2, with D perhaps TRBD1 (6 bases). This CDR3 has 16 amino acids. Germline assignment: CDR1 DFQATT and CDR2 SNEGSKA (reference sequence). Between the trimmed V and J ends, which lost 0 bases and 7 bases, there was a span of 18 bases.

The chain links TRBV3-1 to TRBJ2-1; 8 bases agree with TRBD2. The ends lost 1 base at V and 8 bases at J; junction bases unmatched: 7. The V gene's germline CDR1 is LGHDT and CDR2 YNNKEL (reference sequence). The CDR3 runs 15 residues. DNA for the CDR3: TGTGCCAGCAGCCAAGCTGGACGGGAGGGGCATGAGCAGTTCTTC. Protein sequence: CASSQAGREGHEQFF.

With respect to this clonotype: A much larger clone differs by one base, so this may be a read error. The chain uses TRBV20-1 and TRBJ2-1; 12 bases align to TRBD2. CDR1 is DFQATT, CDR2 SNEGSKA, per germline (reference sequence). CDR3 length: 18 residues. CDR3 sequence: CRASTLTSGRSSYNEQFF. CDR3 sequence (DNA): TGCAGAGCTAGCACCCTGACTAGCGGGAGAAGCTCCTACAATGAGCAGTTCTTC.

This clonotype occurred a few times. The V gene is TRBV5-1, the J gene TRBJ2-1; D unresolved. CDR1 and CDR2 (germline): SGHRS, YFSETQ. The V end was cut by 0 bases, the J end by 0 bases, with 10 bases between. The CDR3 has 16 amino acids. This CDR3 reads CASSLGSSTSYNEQFF. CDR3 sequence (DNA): TGCGCCAGCAGCTTGGGGAGCTCTACCTCCTACAATGAGCAGTTCTTC. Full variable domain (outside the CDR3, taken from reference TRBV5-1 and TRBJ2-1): KAGVTQTPRYLIKTRGQQVTLSCSPISGHRSVSWYQQTPGQGLQFLFEYFSETQRNKGNFPGRFSGRQFSNSRSEMNVSTLELGDSALYLCASSLGSSTSYNEQFFGPGTRLTVL.